The 15 T cell receptor beta chains below were found in one sample sequenced in a study of CD8+CD57+ T cells in acquired aplastic anemia. It was genomic DNA that served as the template for profiling TCR beta VDJ and CDR3. MiXCR was run by TCRdb on the reads, yielding one entry per CDR3 protein. The profile shows over 100,000 distinct CDR3 sequences, around two fifths of them singletons. The sample comprised sorted CD4+, CD8+, or CD8+CD57+ T cells (not recorded which) from PBMCs. These TCRs come from a human donor in good health, serving as a control.

The V gene is TRBV5-4, the J gene TRBJ1-1; D possibly corresponds to TRBD1 (5 bases). V was shortened by 4 bases and J by 1 base, with 14 bases between the two germline ends. Looked up from germline, CDR1 is SGHNT and CDR2 is YYREEE (reference sequence). This CDR3 comprises 15 residues. CDR3 in amino acids: CASSLAGLSNTEAFF. CDR3 DNA: TGTGCCAGCAGCCTCGCGGGACTTTCGAACACTGAAGCTTTCTTT.

This clonotype occurred many times. The CDR3 protein is CASSGRARSYNEQFF. CDR3 in DNA: TGTGCCAGCAGCGGCAGGGCCCGCTCCTACAATGAGCAGTTCTTC. The chain employs TRBV11-3 and TRBJ2-1; tentatively, D is TRBD1 (5 bases). In germline, CDR1 is SGHNT, CDR2 YENEEA. V was pared by 5 bases and J by 0 bases, with 11 bases between. CDR3 length: 15 residues.

V gene TRBV6-5 combines with J gene TRBJ1-1, with a weak D call TRBD1 (5 bases). Trimming pared 5 bases from V and 2 bases from J, leaving 12 bases between. The CDR3 extends over 14 amino acids. The germline gives CDR1 MNHEY, CDR2 SVGAGI. The CDR3 loop is CASSLGTFNTEAFF. As DNA, the CDR3 is TGTGCCAGCAGTCTAGGGACCTTCAACACTGAAGCTTTCTTT.

V gene TRBV2 combines with J gene TRBJ2-5; weak D call: TRBD1 (6 bases). In germline, CDR1 is SNHLY, CDR2 FYNNEI. The CDR3 runs to 14 residues. Trimming stripped 4 bases from V and 3 bases from J, with 12 bases between. In DNA form, the CDR3 reads TGTGCCAGCAGTGTACAGGGAACGGAAGAGACCCAGTACTTC. Amino acids: CASSVQGTEETQYF.

This clonotype was observed many times. This chain connects TRBV12-3 or TRBV12-4 to TRBJ2-7, with unresolved D. The V end lost 3 bases, the J end lost 2 bases, and 11 bases lay between the germline ends. The CDR3 has 14 amino acids. DNA for the CDR3: TGTGCCAGCAGTTTGGGAAGAGTTACCTACGAGCAGTACTTC. Translated: CASSLGRVTYEQYF.

Notes on this clonotype: A much bigger clone sits one base away, suggesting this may be a read error. This CDR3 reads CASSHGKNTEAFF. CDR3 nucleotide sequence: TGTGCCAGCAGCCATGGCAAGAACACTGAAGCTTTCTTT. J is TRBJ1-1 and V is TRBV3-1; no reliable D call. CDR3 size: 13 residues. CDR1 LGHDT and CDR2 YNNKEL come from the germline V gene (reference sequence). The V end was cut by 3 bases, the J end by 1 base, with 6 bases between.

The chain uses TRBV2 and TRBJ1-2; D possibly corresponds to TRBD1 (6 bases). The germline V gene encodes CDR1 SNHLY and CDR2 FYNNEI. Trimming took off 5 bases at V and 6 bases at J, with 16 bases between the two ends. The CDR3 totals 14 residues. The CDR3 DNA sequence: TGTGCCAGCAGTTGGGGGAGGGACATCCATGGCTACACCTTC. This codes for CASSWGRDIHGYTF.

The CDR3 here is CASKGEDEKLFF. The CDR3 DNA reads as TGTGCCAGCAAAGGGGAGGATGAAAAACTGTTTTTT. The gene calls are TRBV5-3 and TRBJ1-4; maybe TRBD1 (5 bases). TRBV5-3 is given ORF status, its function remaining uncertain. The CDR3 has 12 amino acids. Between the trimmed V and J ends, which lost 8 bases and 6 bases, there was a span of 11 bases.

There are many counts of this clonotype. The rearrangement joins TRBV2 to TRBJ2-7; 8 nucleotides match TRBD2. CDR3 length: 14 amino acids. V was pared by 7 bases and J by 6 bases, with 11 bases of the junction left unmatched. Germline V gene sequence: CDR1 SNHLY, CDR2 FYNNEI. The CDR3 DNA is TGTGCCAGCAAACCGGGACTAGTGCCTAGCGAGCAGTACTTC. This encodes CASKPGLVPSEQYF.

This clonotype was seen ten or more times. As DNA, the CDR3 is TGTGCCAGCAGCTTTAGGGGCGTCGGTCCCACAGATACGCAGTATTTT. It codes for CASSFRGVGPTDTQYF. The chain combines TRBV7-8 with TRBJ2-3, with D perhaps matching TRBD1 (5 bases). The CDR3 is made up of 16 amino acids. CDR1 is SGHVS, CDR2 FQNEAQ, per germline. Trimming took off 3 bases at V and 2 bases at J, with 15 bases between the two ends.

This clonotype was seen many times. V is TRBV27 and J is TRBJ1-1; D is unclear. The CDR3 is 10 residues long. Germline V gene sequence: CDR1 MNHEY, CDR2 SMNVEV (reference sequence). With 4 bases removed from V and 10 bases from J, the gap between germline ends came to 7 bases. The CDR3 loop reads CASSSFVAFF. DNA for the CDR3: TGTGCCAGCAGTTCGTTTGTAGCTTTCTTT.

V is TRBV25-1 and J is TRBJ2-7, with 9 bases matching TRBD1. This CDR3 has 16 residues. Germline assignment: CDR1 MGHDK and CDR2 SYGVNS. The ends lost 5 bases at V and 4 bases at J; junction bases unmatched: 12. The CDR3 sequence is CASSQIYGQGQYEQYF. DNA of the CDR3: TGTGCCAGCAGTCAGATCTACGGACAGGGGCAGTACGAGCAGTACTTC.

Comments on this clonotype: A much larger clone is a single base away; this may be a read error. The rearrangement uses TRBV5-1 and TRBJ2-5; 9 bases match TRBD2. Trimming removed 4 bases from V and 1 base from J; junction bases left unmatched: 5. CDR3 size: 15 residues. The germline gives CDR1 SGHRS, CDR2 YFSETQ. The CDR3 DNA reads as TGCGCCAGCAGCCTCGCTAGCGGGGCCCAAGAGACCCAGTACTTC. This sequence encodes CASSLASGAQETQYF.

The rearrangement uses TRBV24-1 and TRBJ2-3, with TRBD1 matching 10 bases. This CDR3 comprises 17 residues. The V segment lost 4 bases and the J segment 3 bases; nucleotides outside the gene matches: 9. CDR1 KGHDR and CDR2 SFDVKD come from the germline V gene. The CDR3 here is CATSDRTGTGETDTQYF. In DNA, the CDR3 is TGTGCCACCAGTGACAGGACCGGGACAGGGGAAACAGATACGCAGTATTTT.

This clonotype was detected many times. The chain carries TRBV10-3 and TRBJ1-2; the match to TRBD1 covers 9 bases. Germline assignment: CDR1 ENHRY and CDR2 SYGVKD. With 4 bases clipped from V and 6 bases from J, the junction kept 12 bases outside the gene matches. This CDR3 spans 16 amino acids. This chain's CDR3 is CAISAYSGTGKNGYTF. The CDR3 DNA is TGTGCCATCAGTGCTTATTCCGGGACAGGGAAAAATGGCTACACCTTC.